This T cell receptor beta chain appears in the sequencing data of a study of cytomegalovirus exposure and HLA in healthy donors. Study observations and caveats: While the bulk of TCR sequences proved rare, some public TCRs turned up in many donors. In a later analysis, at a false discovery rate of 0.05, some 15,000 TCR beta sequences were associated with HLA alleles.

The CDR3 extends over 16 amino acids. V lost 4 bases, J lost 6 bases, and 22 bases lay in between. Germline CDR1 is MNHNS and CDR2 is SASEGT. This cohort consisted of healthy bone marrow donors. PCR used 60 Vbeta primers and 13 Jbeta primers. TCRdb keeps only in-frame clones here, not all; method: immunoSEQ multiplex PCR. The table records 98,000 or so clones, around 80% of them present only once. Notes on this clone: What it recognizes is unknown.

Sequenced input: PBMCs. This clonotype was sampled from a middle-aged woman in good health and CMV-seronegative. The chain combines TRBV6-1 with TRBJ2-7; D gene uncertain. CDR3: CASSATSGGPTIEQYF. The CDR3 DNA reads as TGTGCCAGCAGTGCGACCTCAGGTGGCCCAACAATCGAGCAGTACTTC.